These 10 T cell receptor beta chains were all obtained from the same sample, sequenced in a study of response to subunit inactivated influenza vaccine. TCRdb re-derived calls from the RT-PCR reads in MiXCR, one entry per CDR3 protein. This table holds about 520,000 distinct CDR3 sequences, approximately 7.3% found once. Sequencing was performed on PBMCs from blood, taken less than 30 months after vaccination. The receptors were gathered from a man between 50 and 69 years old who received an inactivated influenza vaccine.

This clonotype was found many times. This chain joins TRBV7-6 and TRBJ2-1, with D unresolved. With 2 bases removed from V and 12 bases from J, the gap between germline ends came to 8 bases. CDR3 size: 11 residues. Per the germline V gene, CDR1 is SGHVS and CDR2 is FNYEAQ. CDR3 loop: CASSLSVVQFF. The DNA of the CDR3 is TGTGCCAGCAGCTTAAGCGTCGTGCAGTTCTTC.

In this sample, this clonotype turned up many times. This chain joins TRBV6-1 and TRBJ1-1; D gene ambiguous. Germline CDR1 reads MNHNS; CDR2 reads SASEGT. CDR3 length: 13 residues. The ends were cut back, 3 bases at V and 0 bases at J, with 5 bases in the middle. In nucleotides, the CDR3 is TGTGCCAGCAGTGAGAGCATGAACACTGAAGCTTTCTTT. Its translation is CASSESMNTEAFF.

The sample holds a few counts of this clonotype. The chain recombines TRBV7-2 with TRBJ2-7, with no clear D. This CDR3 has 14 residues. Germline V gene lookup returns CDR1 SGHTA and CDR2 FQGNSA. V lost 1 base and J 2 bases, leaving 9 bases between the germline ends. CDR3 amino acids: CASSLDPSPYEQYF. The CDR3 region has the DNA TGTGCCAGCAGCTTAGATCCGTCTCCCTACGAGCAGTACTTC.

This clonotype was counted ten times or more. The chain has TRBV9 and TRBJ2-1, with a weak D call TRBD1 (6 bases). This CDR3 has 16 amino acids. Germline CDR1 reads SGDLS; CDR2 reads YYNGEE. V was clipped by 1 base and J by 0 bases, with 11 bases between them. The CDR3 is CASSVNRASSYNEQFF. CDR3 in DNA: TGTGCCAGCAGCGTAAACAGGGCTAGCTCCTACAATGAGCAGTTCTTC.

This clonotype turned up a few times. V gene TRBV19 combines with J gene TRBJ2-1; 7 nucleotides match TRBD1. The germline CDR1 and CDR2 sequences are LNHDA and SQIVND (reference sequence). The J segment lost 3 bases and the V segment lost 3 bases, leaving 2 bases of the junction unmatched. This CDR3 comprises 14 residues. The CDR3 loop reads CASSIGDSYNEQFF. The CDR3 DNA is TGTGCCAGTAGTATTGGGGACAGCTACAATGAGCAGTTCTTC.

The chain's CDR3 is CSAPGAPSPETQYF. The CDR3 DNA reads TGCAGTGCGCCAGGGGCTCCTTCCCCAGAGACCCAGTACTTC. This chain connects TRBV20-1 to TRBJ2-5, with D tentatively TRBD1 (6 bases). CDR1 DFQATT and CDR2 SNEGSKA come from the germline V gene (reference sequence). V lost 6 bases and J lost 4, with 18 bases in between. This CDR3 region has 14 residues.

This clonotype showed up just a few times. The chain recombines TRBV15 with TRBJ2-1, with D unresolved. Germline V gives CDR1 LNHNV, CDR2 YYDKDF (reference sequence). V lost 2 bases to trimming and J lost 8 bases, with 16 bases between them. This CDR3 has 15 residues. The CDR3 DNA sequence: TGTGCCACCAGCAGAACGCTGCTACAGAAAGATGAGCAGTTCTTC. It codes for CATSRTLLQKDEQFF.

This clonotype was counted ten times or more. The chain recombines TRBV4-3 with TRBJ1-5, with no clear D. V was trimmed by 4 bases and J by 5 bases, leaving 9 bases between them. This CDR3 is built from 13 residues. Germline lookup yields CDR1 LGHNA and CDR2 YSLEER. CDR3 sequence: CASSPERDQPQHF. The CDR3 DNA reads as TGCGCCAGCAGCCCCGAAAGGGATCAGCCCCAGCATTTT.

The rearrangement uses TRBV4-3 and TRBJ2-1; 13 bases agree with TRBD2. Looked up from germline, CDR1 is LGHNA and CDR2 is YSLEER. V lost 2 bases and J lost 6; bases outside the gene matches: 1. This CDR3 comprises 15 residues. This CDR3 reads CASSQWTSGGNEQFF. The DNA for the CDR3 is TGCGCCAGCAGCCAATGGACTAGCGGGGGCAATGAGCAGTTCTTC.

There are many counts of this clonotype. J is TRBJ2-3 and V is TRBV30; the D gene could be TRBD1 or TRBD2 (5 bases each). Germline assignment: CDR1 GTSNPN and CDR2 SVGIG (reference sequence). Trimming stripped 5 bases from V and 2 bases from J, with 14 bases between. The CDR3 has 14 amino acids. DNA for the CDR3: TGTGCCTGGGGGAGACAGACCCCCACAGATACGCAGTATTTT. Protein sequence: CAWGRQTPTDTQYF.